This TCR beta chain was recovered during a study of regulatory T cells in long-lasting Graves disease. Regarding time point: newly diagnosed GD, antithyroid drugs for less than 3 months. PBMCs were the source of the RNA used for TCR sequencing. This clonotype was observed many times. V dropped 6 bases and J dropped 1; count of bases not matched to a gene: 5. This CDR3 is built from 15 residues. The authors built TCR beta libraries using iRepertoire HTBI primers and Arm-PCR of CDR3 regions. TCRdb recomputed calls from the multiplex PCR reads with MiXCR, one row per CDR3 protein. The sample includes 540,000 or so distinct CDR3 sequences, 13% of them seen just once. This same sample was also taken into another study, of T cells in Graves' hyperthyroidism and ophthalmopathy. That source reports: Graves' hyperthyroidism qualified as stable when ophthalmopathy did not progress within 18 months.

The chain recombines TRBV12-3 or TRBV12-4 with TRBJ2-5; 10 positions agree with TRBD2. The source of this sequence is a man aged 25-40 years with Graves disease. This sample comprised peripheral blood mononuclear cells (PBMCs), obtained at new diagnosis, from a patient treated with antithyroid drugs. The CDR3 reads CASSPASGGQETQYF. In DNA, the CDR3 is TGTGCCAGCAGCCCAGCTAGCGGGGGCCAAGAGACCCAGTACTTC.